The 14 T cell receptor beta chains below all came from one sample that was sequenced in a study of vaccination effects on CD4 cells after COVID-19. Antigen-specific CD4+ T cells were expanded with viral peptide pools in the ViraFEST assay before sequencing. Culture proceeded for about ten days, and CD4+ T cells were then isolated. No vaccinee had earlier SARS-CoV-2 infection, and nucleocapsid antibodies were negative. These TCRs are of unknown antigen specificity. Produced via immunoSEQ multiplex PCR; TCRdb's table is partial and in-frame only. Among 50,000 or so clones listed, 75% to 85% were seen once. The sequences come from CD4+ T cells from PBMCs cultured with HCoV-OC43 spike peptides, collected before COVID-19 vaccination. Indicated subset: HCoV-OC43 spike overlapping peptide pool stimulation. These receptors originate from a human donor who received a COVID-19 vaccine.

The V call is TRBV5-1, the J call TRBJ2-5; TRBD2 matches 11 bases. There are 16 residues in the CDR3. V was clipped by 1 base and J by 2 bases; unmatched bases: 4. Germline V gene sequence: CDR1 SGHRS, CDR2 YFSETQ. Here the CDR3 reads CASSLFTSGSQETQYF. As DNA, the CDR3 is TGCGCCAGCAGCTTGTTTACTAGCGGGAGTCAAGAGACCCAGTACTTC.

The rearrangement uses TRBV24-1 and TRBJ2-3; 9 bases are shared with TRBD1. The CDR3 consists of 16 residues. Germline V gives CDR1 KGHDR, CDR2 SFDVKD. With 5 bases clipped from V and 2 bases from J, the junction kept 7 bases outside the gene matches. The CDR3 DNA sequence: TGTGCCACCAGTGGATCGGACAGGGGAATCACAGATACGCAGTATTTT. It translates to CATSGSDRGITDTQYF.

This chain connects TRBV19 to TRBJ1-2; TRBD1 is a possible D gene (5 bases). The V end lost 4 bases, the J end lost 4 bases, and 19 bases lay between the germline ends. The CDR3 is 16 residues long. The germline CDR1 and CDR2 sequences are LNHDA and SQIVND (reference sequence). CDR3 sequence: CASSNPPGRGGYGYTF. The CDR3 region has the DNA TGTGCCAGTAGTAACCCCCCCGGGAGGGGAGGCTATGGCTACACCTTC.

The chain is built from TRBV7-3 and TRBJ1-1; tentatively, D is TRBD1 (5 bases). The V end was cut by 5 bases, the J end by 5 bases, with 12 bases between. The germline V gene has CDR1 SGHTA and CDR2 FQGTGA. The CDR3 runs 13 residues. CDR3 bases: TGTGCCAGCAGCGTCGATCAGGGAACTGAAGCTTTCTTT. Translated, it gives CASSVDQGTEAFF.

J is TRBJ2-1 and V is TRBV7-3; the D call may be TRBD1 or TRBD2 (5 bases each). CDR1 and CDR2 from the germline V gene are SGHTA and FQGTGA. V was pared by 0 bases and J by 4 bases, with 13 bases between. CDR3 length equals 16 residues. The CDR3 DNA reads TGTGCCAGCAGCTTAACGAACGGGGCAAATTACAATGAGCAGTTCTTC. Translation gives CASSLTNGANYNEQFF.

V and J are TRBV7-9 and TRBJ2-6; D might be TRBD2 (6 bases). This CDR3 contains 16 residues. V lost 6 bases to trimming and J lost 4 bases, with 16 bases between them. CDR1 is SEHNR, CDR2 FQNEAQ, per germline (reference sequence). In DNA, the CDR3 is TGTGCCAGCAGGCCGGTCGGGGGAACCGGGGCCAACGTCCTGACTTTC. Encoded protein: CASRPVGGTGANVLTF.

V is TRBV20-1 and J is TRBJ2-1; D is uncertain. Germline CDR1 reads DFQATT; CDR2 reads SNEGSKA (reference sequence). V lost 4 bases and J lost 9, with 10 bases in between. This CDR3 is built from 11 residues. CDR3 sequence reads: CSATIGSEQFF. The DNA of the CDR3 is TGCAGTGCTACGATCGGGTCTGAGCAGTTCTTC.

The CDR3 protein is CASSNREYGYTF. As DNA, the CDR3 is TGTGCCAGCAGTAACAGGGAATATGGCTACACCTTC. The rearrangement links TRBV2 to TRBJ1-2, with a possible D match to TRBD1 (6 bases). Germline loops: CDR1 SNHLY, CDR2 FYNNEI. The CDR3 runs to 12 residues. V shed 5 bases and J shed 5 bases, with 9 bases lying between them. Variable domain in full (rest from reference TRBV2 and TRBJ1-2): EPEVTQTPSHQVTQMGQEVILRCVPISNHLYFYWYRQILGQKVEFLVSFYNNEISEKSEIFDDQFSVERPDGSNFTLKIRSTKLEDSAMYFCASSNREYGYTFGSGTRLTVV.

This clone appeared once. J is TRBJ2-3 and V is TRBV7-2; D unclear. Germline V gives CDR1 SGHTA, CDR2 FQGNSA. The ends were cut back, 0 bases at V and 6 bases at J, with 19 bases in the middle. The length of the CDR3 is 17 residues. The CDR3 DNA follows: TGTGCCAGCAGCTTAGCGATGTACATCCAGTTGGTGGATACGCAGTATTTT. This sequence encodes CASSLAMYIQLVDTQYF.

The chain carries TRBV5-5 and TRBJ1-3; TRBD1 might be the D (5 bases). Looked up from germline, CDR1 is SGHKS and CDR2 is YYEKEE (reference sequence). This CDR3 comprises 15 residues. V was shortened by 3 bases and J by 0 bases, with 10 bases between the two germline ends. In nucleotides, the CDR3 is TGTGCCAGCAGCTCCGGGACGGACTCTGGAAACACCATATATTTT. It encodes CASSSGTDSGNTIYF. Variable domain in full (rest from reference TRBV5-5 and TRBJ1-3): DAGVTQSPTHLIKTRGQQVTLRCSPISGHKSVSWYQQVLGQGPQFIFQYYEKEERGRGNFPDRFSARQFPNYSSELNVNALLLGDSALYLCASSSGTDSGNTIYFGEGSWLTVV.

The chain couples TRBV29-1 to TRBJ1-5; 9 nucleotides align to TRBD1. Germline CDR1 SQVTM, CDR2 ANQGSEA. Trimming cost V 7 bases and J 0 bases; bases outside gene matches: 1. The CDR3 spans 13 residues. CDR3 loop: CSAQGASNQPQHF. CDR3 nucleotide sequence: TGCAGCGCACAGGGGGCTAGCAATCAGCCCCAGCATTTT.

This sequence joins TRBV24-1 and TRBJ2-2; D perhaps matches TRBD1 (6 bases). The CDR3 is 14 amino acids. Germline V gives CDR1 KGHDR, CDR2 SFDVKD. The V end lost 3 bases, the J end lost 6 bases, and 10 bases lay between the germline ends. Written as DNA, the CDR3 is TGTGCCACCAGTGATACAGGGTCGGCCGGGGAGCTGTTTTTT. It specifies CATSDTGSAGELFF.

J is TRBJ1-2 and V is TRBV5-4; tentative D call: TRBD1 (6 bases). Germline V gene lookup returns CDR1 SGHNT and CDR2 YYREEE (reference sequence). CDR3 length equals 16 residues. The ends were cut back, 4 bases at V and 0 bases at J, with 16 bases in the middle. CDR3 DNA sequence: TGTGCCAGCAGCCCCTGGGGCAGGACAGCTAACTATGGCTACACCTTC. As protein: CASSPWGRTANYGYTF.

V gene TRBV5-1 combines with J gene TRBJ2-4; possibly TRBD1 for D (6 bases). The CDR3 loop spans 13 amino acids. The germline gives CDR1 SGHRS, CDR2 YFSETQ. Trimming took 2 bases from V and 11 from J, leaving 14 bases between them. CDR3 sequence: CASSFKGEGVQYF. The DNA for the CDR3 is TGCGCCAGCAGCTTTAAGGGTGAGGGGGTTCAGTACTTC.